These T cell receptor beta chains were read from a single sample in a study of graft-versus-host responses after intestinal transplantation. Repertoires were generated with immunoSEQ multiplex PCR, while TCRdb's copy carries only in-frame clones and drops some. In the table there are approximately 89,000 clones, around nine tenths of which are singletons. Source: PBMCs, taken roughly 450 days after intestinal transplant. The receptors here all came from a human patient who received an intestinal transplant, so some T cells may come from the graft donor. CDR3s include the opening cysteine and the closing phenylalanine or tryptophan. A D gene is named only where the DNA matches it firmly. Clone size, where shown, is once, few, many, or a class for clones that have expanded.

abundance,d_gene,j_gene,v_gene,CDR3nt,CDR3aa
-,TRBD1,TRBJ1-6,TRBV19,TGTGCCAGTAGTCAGGACAGGGGTTCACCCCTCCACTTT,CASSQDRGSPLHF
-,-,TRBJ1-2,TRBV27,TGTGCCAGCAGACCGGGGCCTAACTATGGCTACACCTTC,CASRPGPNYGYTF
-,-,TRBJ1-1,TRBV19,TGTGCCAGCAAACTACGGGGGCGATCGAACACTGAAGCTTTCTTT,CASKLRGRSNTEAFF
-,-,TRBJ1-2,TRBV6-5,TGTGCCAGCAGTTACTCAGGATATGGCTACACCTTC,CASSYSGYGYTF
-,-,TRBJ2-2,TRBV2,TGTGCCAGCGGGGGGGCCATCGGCGGGGAGCTGTTTTTT,CASGGAIGGELFF
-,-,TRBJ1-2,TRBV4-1,TGCGCCAGCAGCCAAGAGAGCGGCAGGATCTATGGCTACACCTTC,CASSQESGRIYGYTF
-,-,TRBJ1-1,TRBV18,TGTGCCAGCTCACCTAAAACGACAGTACCTGAAGCTTTCTTT,CASSPKTTVPEAFF
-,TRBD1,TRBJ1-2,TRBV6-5,TGTGCCAGCAGCAGGGGGGCTAACTATGGCTACACCTTC,CASSRGANYGYTF
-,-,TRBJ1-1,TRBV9,TGTGCCAGCAGCACAAGGACAGATACTGAAGCTTTCTTT,CASSTRTDTEAFF
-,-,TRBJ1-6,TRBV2,TGTGCCAGCAGTGAAGCGGGCCAAGTGATAGGTAATTCACCCCTCCACTTT,CASSEAGQVIGNSPLHF
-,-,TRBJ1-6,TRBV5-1,TGCGCCAGCAGCTTGGGTACCTTCAATTCACCCCTCCACTTT,CASSLGTFNSPLHF
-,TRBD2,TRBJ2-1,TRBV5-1,TGCGCCAGCAGTCAAGGACTAGCTCCCTACAATGAGCAGTTCTTC,CASSQGLAPYNEQFF
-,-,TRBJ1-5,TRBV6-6,TGTGCCAGCAGCAGGCTCGATCAGCCCCAGCATTTT,CASSRLDQPQHF
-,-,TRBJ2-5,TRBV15,TGTGCCACCAGCAGAGATCGGGCGGAGACCCAGTACTTC,CATSRDRAETQYF
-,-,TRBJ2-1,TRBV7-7,TGTGCTAGCAGCTTAGATCGGGGGCATGAGCAGTTCTTC,CASSLDRGHEQFF
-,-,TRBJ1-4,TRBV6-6,TGTGCCAGCAGTTACGGGGGGGATGAAAAACTGTTTTTT,CASSYGGDEKLFF
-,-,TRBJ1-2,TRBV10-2,TGCGCCAGCGAGGACAGCTTCTATGGCTACACCTTC,CASEDSFYGYTF
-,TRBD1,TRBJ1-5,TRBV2,TGTGCCAGCAGTGGACCGGGACAGGGTGGCAATCAGCCCCAGCATTTT,CASSGPGQGGNQPQHF
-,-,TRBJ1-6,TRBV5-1,TGCGCCAGCAGCTTGAACAGGGTTGTAGATTCACCCCTCCACTTT,CASSLNRVVDSPLHF
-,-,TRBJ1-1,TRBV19,TGTGCCAGTAGTCACAGGGACACTGAAGCTTTCTTT,CASSHRDTEAFF
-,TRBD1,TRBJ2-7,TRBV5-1,TGCGCCAGCAGCTCACAGGGGTCCTACGAGCAGTACTTC,CASSSQGSYEQYF
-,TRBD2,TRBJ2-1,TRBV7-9,TGTGCCAGCAGCTGGAGCGGACTAGCGGGGGCCCGCTACAATGAGCAGTTCTTC,CASSWSGLAGARYNEQFF
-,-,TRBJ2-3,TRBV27,TGTGCCAGCAGTTGGGGGTCAAGCACAGATACGCAGTATTTT,CASSWGSSTDTQYF
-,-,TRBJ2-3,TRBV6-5,TGTGCCAGCAGCGTCCCGGGGACAGATACGCAGTATTTT,CASSVPGTDTQYF
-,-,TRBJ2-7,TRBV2,TGTGCCAGCATCCGCGGCTACGAGCAGTACTTC,CASIRGYEQYF
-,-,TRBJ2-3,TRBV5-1,TGCGCCAGCAGCTTGGGCGGGGTCGCAGATACGCAGTATTTT,CASSLGGVADTQYF
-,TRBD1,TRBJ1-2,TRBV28,TGTGCCAGCAGTTTATCAGGGGGGGTTGGCTACACCTTC,CASSLSGGVGYTF
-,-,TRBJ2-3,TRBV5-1,TGCGCCAGCAGCTTGGCGTTGTCGGGGAGAGACACAGATACGCAGTATTTT,CASSLALSGRDTDTQYF
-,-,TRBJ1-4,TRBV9,TGTGCCAGCAGCGCGGCCTTACGGAGTGAAAAACTGTTTTTT,CASSAALRSEKLFF
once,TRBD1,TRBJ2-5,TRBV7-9,TGTGCCAGCAGCGAGACAGGGGGCCGGCAGACCCAGTACTTC,CASSETGGRQTQYF
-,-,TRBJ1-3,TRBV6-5,TGTGCCAGCAGAAAGAGCTCTGGAAACACCATATATTTT,CASRKSSGNTIYF
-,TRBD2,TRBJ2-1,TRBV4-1,TGCGCCAGCAGTCGGGGGGGCTCCTACAATGAGCAGTTCTTC,CASSRGGSYNEQFF
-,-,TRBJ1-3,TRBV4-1,TGCGCCAGCAGCCAAATGGGGGTCGGTGGAAACACCATATATTTT,CASSQMGVGGNTIYF
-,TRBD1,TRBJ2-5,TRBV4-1,TGCGCCAGCAGCCACCAACCGTCACAGGGGCCAGAGACCCAGTACTTC,CASSHQPSQGPETQYF
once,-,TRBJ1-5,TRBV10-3,TGTGCCATCAGTGAGGGGGTTGGCAATCAGCCCCAGCATTTT,CAISEGVGNQPQHF
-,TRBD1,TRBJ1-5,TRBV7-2,TGTGCCAGCAGCCGACAGGGAGATCAGCCCCAGCATTTT,CASSRQGDQPQHF
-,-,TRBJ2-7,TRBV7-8,TGTGCCAGCAGCCCCGACAGCTCCTACGAGCAGTACTTC,CASSPDSSYEQYF
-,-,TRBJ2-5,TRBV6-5,TGTGCCAGCAGTTACTCCCCCGAGGGGACCCAGTACTTC,CASSYSPEGTQYF
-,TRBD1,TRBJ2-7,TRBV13,TGTGCCAGCAGCTTAGGGACGGACAGGGGTTTCTACGAGCAGTACTTC,CASSLGTDRGFYEQYF
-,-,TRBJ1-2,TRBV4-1,TGCGCCAGCAGCCAAGCAGGGGCACGGGGCTACACCTTC,CASSQAGARGYTF
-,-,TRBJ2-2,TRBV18,TGTGCCAGCTCACCACTTGTGTCGCAGAGCACGAACACCGGGGAGCTGTTTTTT,CASSPLVSQSTNTGELFF